These T cell receptor beta chains were read from a single sample in a study of T cell responses to AZD1222 COVID-19 vaccine. TCRdb's copy holds only in-frame clones and misses some; the assay was immunoSEQ multiplex PCR. This sample yields roughly 150,000 clones, of which around nine tenths are seen a single time; around 0.99% belongs to the top ten. The sequencing used peripheral blood, collected 28 days after the second AZD1222 dose. Source of these receptors: an adult who received the AZD1222 COVID-19 vaccine. CDR3s include the opening cysteine and the closing phenylalanine or tryptophan. The D gene is left open where the match is weak. Where a row states a size, it is once, few, many or the class of an expanded clone; other rows omit it.

j_gene	v_gene	abundance	d_gene	CDR3aa	CDR3nt
TRBJ2-2	TRBV13	.	.	CASSSGETKWTGELFF	TGTGCCAGCAGCTCGGGGGAGACTAAGTGGACCGGGGAGCTGTTTTTT
TRBJ1-4	TRBV18	.	TRBD1	CASSPRTGGNEKLFF	TGTGCCAGCTCACCACGGACAGGGGGGAATGAAAAACTGTTTTTT
TRBJ1-1	TRBV29-1	.	TRBD1	CSVRRTGLEAFF	TGCAGCGTTCGCAGGACAGGGCTTGAAGCTTTCTTT
TRBJ1-4	TRBV5-8	.	.	CASSSELGTINEKLFF	TGTGCCAGCAGCTCTGAGTTGGGGACCATTAATGAAAAACTGTTTTTT
TRBJ1-4	TRBV11-2	.	.	CASSLGRQRDEKLFF	TGTGCCAGCAGCTTGGGACGCCAGAGGGATGAAAAACTGTTTTTT
TRBJ2-3	TRBV19	.	.	CATSRGVTDTQYF	TGTGCCACCAGTAGAGGGGTCACTGATACGCAGTATTTT
TRBJ1-4	TRBV3-1/TRBV3-2	.	.	CASSLRGAGDNEKLFF	TGTGCCAGCAGCCTGAGGGGCGCTGGGGATAATGAAAAACTGTTTTTT
TRBJ2-3	TRBV3-1/TRBV3-2	.	.	CASSLAGTSTDTQYF	TGTGCCAGCAGCCTTGCGGGGACTAGCACAGATACGCAGTATTTT
TRBJ1-2	TRBV5-6	.	.	CASSLARRSGYTF	TGTGCCAGCAGCTTGGCTCGGCGGAGTGGCTACACCTTC
TRBJ2-3	TRBV19	.	.	CASIPTNTDTQYF	TGTGCCAGTATCCCCACAAACACAGATACGCAGTATTTT
TRBJ1-2	TRBV4-1	once	.	CASSQESRVYGYTF	TGCGCCAGCAGCCAAGAATCCAGGGTTTATGGCTACACCTTC
TRBJ1-1	TRBV29-1	.	.	CSVLPRVSNTEAFF	TGCAGCGTTTTACCCAGGGTTTCGAACACTGAAGCTTTCTTT
TRBJ1-5	TRBV7-2	.	.	CASSLTFHPNQPQHF	TGTGCCAGCAGCTTAACCTTCCACCCCAATCAGCCCCAGCATTTT
TRBJ1-5	TRBV6-1	.	.	CASSENRYDQPQHF	TGTGCCAGCAGTGAAAACAGGTATGATCAGCCCCAGCATTTT
TRBJ1-2	TRBV15	.	.	CATSQGRTKDSGGYTF	TGTGCCACCAGCCAAGGGAGGACAAAGGATTCCGGTGGCTACACCTTC
TRBJ1-2	TRBV2	.	TRBD1	CAGATWDRGHGYTF	TGTGCCGGGGCAACCTGGGACAGGGGGCATGGCTACACCTTC
TRBJ1-6	TRBV6-5	.	.	CASLTGRSSPLHF	TGTGCCAGCCTTACAGGGCGGTCCTCACCCCTCCACTTT
TRBJ2-1	TRBV10-1	.	TRBD2	CASSESGGGTYNEQFF	TGCGCCAGCAGTGAGTCGGGCGGGGGGACGTACAATGAGCAGTTCTTC
TRBJ1-4	TRBV27	.	.	CASSSGHLATNEKLFF	TGTGCCAGCAGTTCCGGACACCTTGCAACTAATGAAAAACTGTTTTTT
TRBJ1-1	TRBV24-1	few	.	CATSAGTNTEAFF	TGTGCCACCAGTGCCGGGACAAACACTGAAGCTTTCTTT
TRBJ1-1	TRBV19	.	TRBD1	CASLGDRAGTEAFF	TGTGCCAGTCTCGGAGACAGGGCGGGAACTGAAGCTTTCTTT
TRBJ2-7	TRBV6-5	.	.	CASSRAGPYEQYF	TGTGCCAGCAGCAGGGCAGGCCCCTACGAGCAGTACTTC
TRBJ1-5	TRBV7-8	.	TRBD1	CASSGTGGLQPQHF	TGTGCCAGCAGCGGAACAGGGGGTCTTCAGCCCCAGCATTTT
TRBJ1-1	TRBV12-3/TRBV12-4	.	.	CASSSGPNTEAFF	TGTGCCAGCAGTTCAGGGCCTAACACTGAAGCTTTCTTT
TRBJ2-2	TRBV5-8	.	.	CAKGPSNTGELFF	TGTGCCAAGGGACCGTCGAACACCGGGGAGCTGTTTTTT
TRBJ1-1	TRBV6-5	.	.	CAGLLNTEAFF	TGTGCCGGGCTTTTGAACACTGAAGCTTTCTTT
TRBJ1-6	TRBV19	once	TRBD1	CASSTQGASPLHF	TGTGCCAGTAGTACACAGGGGGCATCACCCCTCCACTTT
TRBJ1-1	TRBV6-6	.	.	CASRPGLNHFEAFF	TGTGCCAGCAGGCCGGGACTGAATCATTTTGAAGCTTTCTTT
TRBJ2-7	TRBV5-4	once	.	CASSSLAVTGAYEQYF	TGTGCCAGCAGCTCCTTGGCGGTGACAGGAGCCTACGAGCAGTACTTC
TRBJ1-5	TRBV7-9	.	.	CASSWGEGSNQPQHF	TGTGCCAGCAGCTGGGGGGAGGGCTCCAATCAGCCCCAGCATTTT
TRBJ2-5	TRBV2	.	.	CASRYQETQYF	TGTGCCAGCAGGTATCAAGAGACCCAGTACTTC
TRBJ2-5	TRBV20-1	.	TRBD2	CSASVAGAWETQYF	TGCAGTGCTAGTGTAGCGGGGGCCTGGGAGACCCAGTACTTC
TRBJ2-7	TRBV25-1	once	.	CASSEIGGASRSYEQYF	TGTGCCAGCAGTGAGATTGGGGGGGCCTCTCGCTCCTACGAGCAGTACTTC
TRBJ1-4	TRBV9	.	.	CASSPVLVEAGGKLFF	TGTGCCAGCAGTCCCGTTCTGGTGGAAGCGGGGGGAAAACTGTTTTTT
TRBJ2-6	TRBV7-9	.	.	CASSSQSGALRSGANVLTF	TGTGCCAGCAGCTCCCAGTCCGGGGCCCTTCGCTCTGGGGCCAACGTCCTGACTTTC
TRBJ2-2	TRBV7-6	.	.	CASSLESNSRELFF	TGTGCCAGCAGCTTAGAGTCGAACAGCCGGGAGCTGTTTTTT
TRBJ1-2	TRBV11-2	.	.	CASSLDQWDSYTF	TGTGCCAGCAGCTTAGACCAATGGGACAGCTACACCTTC
TRBJ2-5	TRBV9	.	.	CASSVALKETQYF	TGTGCCAGCAGCGTAGCTTTAAAAGAGACCCAGTACTTC
TRBJ2-2	TRBV2	.	.	CASSEPNTGELFF	TGTGCCAGCAGTGAACCCAACACCGGGGAGCTGTTTTTT
TRBJ2-7	TRBV4-3	.	TRBD1	CASSQEGTGYSGQYF	TGCGCCAGCAGCCAAGAGGGGACAGGGTATTCGGGGCAGTACTTC
TRBJ1-5	TRBV6-4	once	.	CASSDGWEGNQPQHF	TGTGCCAGCAGTGACGGCTGGGAGGGAAATCAGCCCCAGCATTTT
TRBJ2-1	TRBV9	.	.	CASSHSWDHNEQFF	TGTGCCAGCAGTCACTCTTGGGACCACAATGAGCAGTTCTTC
TRBJ2-7	TRBV27	.	TRBD1	CASSYKGGLPYEQYF	TGTGCCAGCAGTTATAAAGGGGGCCTCCCCTACGAGCAGTACTTC
TRBJ2-7	TRBV7-9	.	.	CASSSRTAPYEQYF	TGTGCCAGCAGCTCCAGGACTGCACCCTACGAGCAGTACTTC
TRBJ2-5	TRBV5-1	.	TRBD2	CASSPFAAGEETQYF	TGCGCCAGCAGCCCCTTTGCAGCGGGGGAAGAGACCCAGTACTTC
TRBJ1-1	TRBV20-1	.	.	CSASLQREAFF	TGCAGTGCTAGCCTCCAAAGGGAAGCTTTCTTT
TRBJ1-5	TRBV19	.	.	CASSREGMTAHSNQPQHF	TGTGCCAGTAGTAGGGAGGGGATGACTGCCCATAGCAATCAGCCCCAGCATTTT
TRBJ1-6	TRBV27	.	.	CASSSQGLVNSPLHF	TGTGCCAGCAGTTCTCAGGGGCTGGTGAATTCACCCCTCCACTTT